The 21 T cell receptor beta chains below all came from one sample that was sequenced in a study of PD-1 blockade in classical Hodgkin lymphoma. Time point here: cycle 4 day 1 (C4D1), after 6 weeks of nivolumab. Brentuximab vedotin exposure varied, and every patient relapsed after autologous stem cell transplantation. Generated by immunoSEQ multiplex PCR, the TCRdb table keeps only in-frame clones and is missing some. The data show about 93,000 clones, more than 70% seen once. The input for sequencing was peripheral blood mononuclear cells (PBMCs), taken before the fourth cycle of nivolumab. These TCRs come from a human donor with classical Hodgkin lymphoma.

V is TRBV7-9 and J is TRBJ1-2; the match to TRBD1 covers 9 bases. Looked up from germline, CDR1 is SEHNR and CDR2 is FQNEAQ (reference sequence). The CDR3 is made up of 17 amino acids. V lost 4 bases to trimming and J lost 1 base; unmatched junction nucleotides: 10. CDR3 sequence: CASSSILGQGLNYGYTF. DNA of the CDR3: TGTGCCAGCAGCTCCATCTTGGGACAGGGCCTTAACTATGGCTACACCTTC.

The chain uses TRBV6-6 and TRBJ2-5; a possible D gene is TRBD1 (5 bases). This CDR3 is 13 amino acids long. Germline V CDR1 and CDR2: MNHNY, SVGAGI (reference sequence). The V end lost 8 bases, the J end lost 1 base, and 11 bases lay between the germline ends. The CDR3 loop is CASSGYSQETQYF. Here the CDR3 DNA reads TGTGCCAGCTCAGGGTACTCCCAAGAGACCCAGTACTTC.

This clone was recorded at least ten times. The V gene is TRBV5-1, the J gene TRBJ2-7, with D unresolved. Trimming stripped 3 bases from V and 1 base from J, with 11 bases between. The CDR3 is 14 amino acids. Germline V gives CDR1 SGHRS, CDR2 YFSETQ. CDR3 residues: CASSSGYSSYEQYF. DNA of the CDR3: TGCGCCAGCAGCTCTGGGTACAGTTCCTACGAGCAGTACTTC. The variable domain in full, completed from reference TRBV5-1 and TRBJ2-7, reads KAGVTQTPRYLIKTRGQQVTLSCSPISGHRSVSWYQQTPGQGLQFLFEYFSETQRNKGNFPGRFSGRQFSNSRSEMNVSTLELGDSALYLCASSSGYSSYEQYFGPGTRLTVT.

V and J are TRBV7-9 and TRBJ1-3, with D perhaps matching TRBD1 (6 bases). The CDR3 covers 18 residues. Trimming shortened V by 3 bases and J by 2 bases, and 20 bases separated the two germline ends. Germline-derived CDR1 and CDR2 are SEHNR and FQNEAQ (reference sequence). CDR3 amino acids: CASSFPTTGRITGNTIYF. DNA for the CDR3: TGTGCCAGCAGCTTTCCCACGACAGGACGTATTACTGGAAACACCATATATTTT.

The rearrangement joins TRBV18 to TRBJ2-2; TRBD1 matches at 8 bases. V was clipped by 6 bases and J by 0 bases; unmatched bases: 3. The CDR3 totals 15 residues. Germline lookup yields CDR1 KGHSH and CDR2 LQKENI. CDR3 amino acids: CASSSGQANTGELFF. The CDR3, as DNA: TGTGCCAGCTCTTCGGGACAGGCGAACACCGGGGAGCTGTTTTTT.

This clone was seen a few times. This rearrangement joins TRBV11-2 to TRBJ1-5, with no clear D. V dropped 0 bases and J dropped 4 bases, with 4 bases sitting between them. The CDR3 has 13 residues. Germline values: CDR1 SGHAT, CDR2 FQNNGV. The chain's CDR3 is CASSLEMNQPQHF. In nucleotides, the CDR3 is TGTGCCAGCAGCTTAGAGATGAATCAGCCCCAGCATTTT.

The genes are TRBV2 and TRBJ2-2; no definite D call. The CDR3 is made up of 13 amino acids. Germline values: CDR1 SNHLY, CDR2 FYNNEI. Between the trimmed V and J ends, which lost 4 bases and 4 bases, there was a span of 7 bases. The chain's CDR3 is CASSGILTGELFF. For the CDR3, the DNA is TGTGCCAGCAGTGGAATCCTCACCGGGGAGCTGTTTTTT.

The chain joins TRBV6-6 to TRBJ2-1; TRBD2 aligns across 10 bases. The CDR3 loop spans 16 amino acids. Germline CDR1 and CDR2: MNHNY and SVGAGI (reference sequence). Trimming cost V 6 bases and J 3 bases; bases outside gene matches: 8. The CDR3 DNA reads TGTGCCAGCAGGAAACCGGGACTAGCGCACTACAATGAGCAGTTCTTC. This gives the protein CASRKPGLAHYNEQFF.

The J gene is TRBJ2-2, the V gene TRBV27, with 9 bases that match TRBD1. The CDR3 is made up of 14 amino acids. Trimming removed 3 bases from V and 6 bases from J; junction bases left unmatched: 2. From germline, CDR1 is MNHEY and CDR2 SMNVEV (reference sequence). The CDR3 sequence: CASSFNRGPGELFF. Here the CDR3 DNA reads TGTGCCAGCAGTTTCAACAGGGGGCCCGGGGAGCTGTTTTTT.

The V and J genes are TRBV19 and TRBJ2-5; 7 positions match TRBD2. Per germline, CDR1 LNHDA and CDR2 SQIVND (reference sequence). There are 15 residues in the CDR3. V was clipped by 5 bases and J by 2 bases; unmatched bases: 8. CDR3 protein: CASSWASGNQETQYF. In DNA form, the CDR3 reads TGTGCCAGTAGTTGGGCTAGCGGAAATCAAGAGACCCAGTACTTC.

On this clone itself: Other nucleotide sequences from this sample produce the same CDR3. The CDR3 nucleotides read TGTGCCACCAGCAGAGATCCGGGACAGGGGTACGAGCAGTACTTC. Translating gives CATSRDPGQGYEQYF. The genes are TRBV15 and TRBJ2-7; the match to TRBD1 covers 10 bases. Germline-derived CDR1 and CDR2 are LNHNV and YYDKDF (reference sequence). Losses at the gene ends were 0 bases for V and 4 bases for J; bases not matched to a gene: 3. The CDR3 runs 15 residues.

This clone occurred a few times. The chain has TRBV20-1 and TRBJ1-2, with D possibly being TRBD1 (6 bases). The CDR3 sequence is 11 residues long. Germline values: CDR1 DFQATT, CDR2 SNEGSKA (reference sequence). Between the trimmed V and J ends, which lost 6 bases and 7 bases, there was a span of 12 bases. The CDR3, as DNA: TGCAGTGCCCCAGGGGTTCGTGGCTACACCTTC. The encoded protein is CSAPGVRGYTF.

The chain employs TRBV7-3 and TRBJ2-1; 11 bases fit TRBD2. Germline lookup yields CDR1 SGHTA and CDR2 FQGTGA. The length of the CDR3 is 15 residues. V dropped 5 bases and J dropped 4; count of bases not matched to a gene: 4. The CDR3 spells CASSETSGGYNEQFF. The CDR3 coding sequence is TGTGCCAGCAGCGAAACTAGCGGGGGATACAATGAGCAGTTCTTC.

The rearrangement links TRBV10-3 to TRBJ2-5, with 7 bases fitting TRBD1. This CDR3 has 15 amino acids. Germline CDR1 is ENHRY and CDR2 is SYGVKD. The V segment lost 0 bases and the J segment 5 bases; nucleotides outside the gene matches: 6. The CDR3 bases are TGTGCCATCAGTGAGTCGGTAGGGGGCAGCGAGACCCAGTACTTC. This translates into CAISESVGGSETQYF.

This chain links TRBV18 with TRBJ2-5; 12 bases agree with TRBD2. Germline V gives CDR1 KGHSH, CDR2 LQKENI. The CDR3 covers 17 residues. The J segment lost 2 bases and the V segment lost 2 bases, leaving 6 bases of the junction unmatched. CDR3 sequence reads: CASSPYALAGGQETQYF. CDR3 sequence (DNA): TGTGCCAGCTCACCATACGCCCTAGCGGGAGGGCAAGAGACCCAGTACTTC.

This chain joins TRBV11-2 and TRBJ1-2; D perhaps matches TRBD1 (6 bases). Germline-derived CDR1 and CDR2 are SGHAT and FQNNGV. This CDR3 has 15 amino acids. V was cut by 2 bases and J by 4 bases, with 14 bases left in between. DNA for the CDR3: TGTGCCAGCAGCTTATCCCGGGACACTCCCTATGGCTACACCTTC. It yields the protein CASSLSRDTPYGYTF. The variable domain in full, with the rest retrieved from reference TRBV11-2 and TRBJ1-2, is EAGVAQSPRYKIIEKRQSVAFWCNPISGHATLYWYQQILGQGPKLLIQFQNNGVVDDSQLPKDRFSAERLKGVDSTLKIQPAKLEDSAVYLCASSLSRDTPYGYTFGSGTRLTVV.

The chain combines TRBV28 with TRBJ2-3; 11 nucleotides line up with TRBD2. Germline assignment: CDR1 MDHEN and CDR2 SYDVKM. V shed 6 bases, J shed 0 bases, and the junction held 8 bases outside the gene matches. The CDR3 is 17 amino acids. The CDR3 coding sequence is TGTGCCAGCAGAAAACTAGCGGGGGATTGGAGCACAGATACGCAGTATTTT. Protein: CASRKLAGDWSTDTQYF.

The chain joins TRBV6-6 to TRBJ1-4; 8 bases line up with TRBD1. V trimming: 4 bases; J trimming: 0 bases; junction bases outside the gene matches: 1. Germline CDR1 is MNHNY and CDR2 is SVGAGI (reference sequence). The CDR3 runs to 15 residues. The DNA of the CDR3 is TGTGCCAGCAGTTGGACAGGGACAACTAATGAAAAACTGTTTTTT. It encodes CASSWTGTTNEKLFF.

This sequence joins TRBV27 and TRBJ1-2; the match to TRBD1 covers 12 bases. CDR1 and CDR2 (germline): MNHEY, SMNVEV (reference sequence). The J segment lost 8 bases and the V segment lost 3 bases, leaving 7 bases of the junction unmatched. The CDR3 runs 15 residues. The CDR3 bases are TGTGCCAGCAGTTTCAGCAGGGGGACAGGGGGCGGCTACACCTTC. This gives the protein CASSFSRGTGGGYTF.

The chain combines TRBV5-1 with TRBJ2-3; TRBD2 matches at 11 bases. There are 15 residues in the CDR3. With 2 bases clipped from V and 4 bases from J, the junction kept 3 bases outside the gene matches. Germline values: CDR1 SGHRS, CDR2 YFSETQ. The CDR3 DNA sequence: TGCGCCAGCAGCTTCGGGACTAGCGGCCCAGATACGCAGTATTTT. Translation gives CASSFGTSGPDTQYF.

This rearrangement joins TRBV30 to TRBJ2-2, with D perhaps being TRBD1 or TRBD2 (5 bases each). With 0 bases removed from V and 5 bases from J, the gap between germline ends came to 10 bases. The CDR3 loop spans 14 amino acids. Per the germline V gene, CDR1 is GTSNPN and CDR2 is SVGIG (reference sequence). CDR3 protein: CAWSVLWGTGELFF. The DNA for the CDR3 is TGTGCCTGGAGTGTTCTTTGGGGGACCGGGGAGCTGTTTTTT.